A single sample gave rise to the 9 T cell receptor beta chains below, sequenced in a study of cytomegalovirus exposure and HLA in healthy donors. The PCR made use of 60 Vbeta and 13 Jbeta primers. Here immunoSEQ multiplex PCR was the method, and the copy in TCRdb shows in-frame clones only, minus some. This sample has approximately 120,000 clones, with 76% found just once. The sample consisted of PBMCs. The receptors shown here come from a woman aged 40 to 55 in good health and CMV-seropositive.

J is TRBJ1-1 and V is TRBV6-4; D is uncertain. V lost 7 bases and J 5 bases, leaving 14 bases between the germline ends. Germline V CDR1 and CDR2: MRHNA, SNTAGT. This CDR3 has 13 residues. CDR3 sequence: CASNEPGDTEAFF. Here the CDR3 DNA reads TGTGCCAGCAACGAACCGGGTGATACTGAAGCTTTCTTT.

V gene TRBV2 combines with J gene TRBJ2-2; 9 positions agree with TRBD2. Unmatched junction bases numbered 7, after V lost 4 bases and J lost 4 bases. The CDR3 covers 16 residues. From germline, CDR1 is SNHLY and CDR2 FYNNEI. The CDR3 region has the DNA TGTGCCAGCAGTGTGGGCGGGGGGGCTTCCACCGGGGAGCTGTTTTTT. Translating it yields CASSVGGGASTGELFF.

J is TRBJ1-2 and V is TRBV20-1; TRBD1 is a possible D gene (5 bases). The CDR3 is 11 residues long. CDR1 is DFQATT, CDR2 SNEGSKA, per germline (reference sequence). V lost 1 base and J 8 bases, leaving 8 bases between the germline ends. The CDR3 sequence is CSARGGGGYTF. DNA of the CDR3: TGCAGTGCTAGAGGGGGCGGCGGCTACACCTTC.

CDR3 residues: CASSQASTLYTIYF. CDR3 nucleotides: TGTGCCAGCAGCCAAGCTAGCACACTTTACACCATATATTTT. This chain joins TRBV4-2 and TRBJ1-3, with unresolved D. This CDR3 has 14 amino acids. Looked up from germline, CDR1 is LGHNA and CDR2 is YNFKEQ. V lost 1 base, J lost 8 bases, and 12 bases lay in between.

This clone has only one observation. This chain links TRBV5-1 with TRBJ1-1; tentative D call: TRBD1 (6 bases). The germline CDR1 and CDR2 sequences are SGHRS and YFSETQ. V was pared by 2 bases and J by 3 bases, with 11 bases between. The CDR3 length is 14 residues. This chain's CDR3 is CASSFSRQDTEAFF. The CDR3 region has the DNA TGCGCCAGCAGCTTTTCCCGACAGGACACTGAAGCTTTCTTT.

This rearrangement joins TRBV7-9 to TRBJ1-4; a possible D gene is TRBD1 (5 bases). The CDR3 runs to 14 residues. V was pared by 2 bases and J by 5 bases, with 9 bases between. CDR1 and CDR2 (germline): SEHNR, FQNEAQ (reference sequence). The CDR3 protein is CASSLSQGNEKLFF. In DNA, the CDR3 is TGTGCCAGCAGCTTAAGTCAGGGAAATGAAAAACTGTTTTTT.

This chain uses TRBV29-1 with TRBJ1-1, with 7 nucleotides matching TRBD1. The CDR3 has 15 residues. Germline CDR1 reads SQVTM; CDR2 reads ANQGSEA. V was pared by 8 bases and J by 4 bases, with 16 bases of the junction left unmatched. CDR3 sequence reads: CSPTRQGGWGTEAFF. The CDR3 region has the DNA TGCAGCCCTACGCGACAGGGTGGTTGGGGCACTGAAGCTTTCTTT.

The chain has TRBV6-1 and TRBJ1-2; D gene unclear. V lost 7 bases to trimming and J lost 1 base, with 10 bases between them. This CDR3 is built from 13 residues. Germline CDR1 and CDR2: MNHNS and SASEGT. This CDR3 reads CASNGGNNYGYTF. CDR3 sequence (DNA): TGTGCCAGCAATGGAGGGAATAACTATGGCTACACCTTC.

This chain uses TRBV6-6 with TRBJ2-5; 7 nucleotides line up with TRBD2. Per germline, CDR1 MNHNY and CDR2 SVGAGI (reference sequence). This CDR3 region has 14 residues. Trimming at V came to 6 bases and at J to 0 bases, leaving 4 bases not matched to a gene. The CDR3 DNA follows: TGTGCCAGCAGGCGGGGGATGTACCAAGAGACCCAGTACTTC. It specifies CASRRGMYQETQYF.